Below, 15 T cell receptor beta chains from the same sample are listed, as sequenced in a study of chemoradiotherapy in HPV16-positive cancers. Generated by immunoSEQ multiplex PCR, the TCRdb table keeps only in-frame clones and is missing some. Of roughly 6,800 clones listed, 65% to 75% are singletons. Sequences were derived from tumor tissue, sampled from a patient who underwent chemoradiotherapy. The source is a human donor with HPV-associated anogenital cancer.

This chain connects TRBV5-1 to TRBJ2-2; TRBD2 aligns across 10 bases. The germline V gene encodes CDR1 SGHRS and CDR2 YFSETQ. The CDR3 has 15 residues. J gave up 8 bases and V 1 base, and 5 bases lay outside the gene matches. The CDR3 region is CASSLSLAGEGELFF. CDR3 DNA sequence: TGCGCCAGCAGCTTGAGCCTAGCGGGAGAAGGGGAGCTGTTTTTT.

The chain has TRBV5-4 and TRBJ1-4; no clear D gene. Germline V gene sequence: CDR1 SGHNT, CDR2 YYREEE (reference sequence). The CDR3 covers 15 residues. Trimming stripped 0 bases from V and 0 bases from J, with 6 bases between. The CDR3 protein is CASSLGRATNEKLFF. In DNA, the CDR3 is TGTGCCAGCAGCTTGGGGCGTGCAACTAATGAAAAACTGTTTTTT.

The chain employs TRBV4-1 and TRBJ1-2; 8 bases match TRBD1. V shed 1 base, J shed 4 bases, and the junction held 11 bases outside the gene matches. The CDR3 contains 17 residues. Germline V lookup: CDR1 MGHRA, CDR2 YSYEKL. CDR3 protein: CASSQGPGTGFVYGYTF. DNA for the CDR3: TGCGCCAGCAGCCAAGGCCCCGGGACAGGTTTTGTCTATGGCTACACCTTC.

The chain combines TRBV10-3 with TRBJ2-3, with D perhaps TRBD2 (5 bases). Germline CDR1 is ENHRY and CDR2 is SYGVKD. The CDR3 loop spans 16 amino acids. The V gene lost 3 bases and the J gene lost 1 base, with 14 bases spanning the gap. CDR3 region: CAISEGGGSGTDTQYF. For the CDR3, the DNA is TGTGCCATCAGTGAAGGAGGCGGAAGCGGCACAGATACGCAGTATTTT.

This sequence joins TRBV29-1 and TRBJ1-4; D remains unclear. The V end was cut by 4 bases, the J end by 8 bases, with 11 bases between. CDR1 and CDR2 from the germline V gene are SQVTM and ANQGSEA. The CDR3 sequence is 12 residues long. CDR3 sequence reads: CSVGEAAEKLFF. The CDR3, as DNA: TGCAGCGTTGGGGAGGCTGCAGAAAAACTGTTTTTT.

This clone has only one observation. Other DNA sequences within the sample encode an identical CDR3. The chain joins TRBV5-1 to TRBJ2-2; 9 bases line up with TRBD1. V lost 4 bases to trimming and J lost 1 base; unmatched junction nucleotides: 2. CDR1 and CDR2 from the germline V gene are SGHRS and YFSETQ. The CDR3 covers 15 residues. The CDR3 region is CASSPGQGNTGELFF. In nucleotides, the CDR3 is TGCGCCAGCAGCCCGGGACAGGGGAACACCGGGGAGCTGTTTTTT.

The J gene is TRBJ1-1, the V gene TRBV30; D not resolved. Trimming cost V 2 bases and J 0 bases, with 4 bases left between them. In germline, CDR1 is GTSNPN, CDR2 SVGIG (reference sequence). The CDR3 sequence is 12 residues long. CDR3 loop: CAWSWVNTEAFF. The DNA of the CDR3 is TGTGCCTGGAGTTGGGTGAACACTGAAGCTTTCTTT.

In DNA form, the CDR3 reads TGTGCCAGCAGCTTAGCAGGAGGGCGGGAGTACATTCAGTACTTC. It codes for CASSLAGGREYIQYF. The chain couples TRBV7-2 to TRBJ2-4, with 7 bases fitting TRBD2. Germline V lookup: CDR1 SGHTA, CDR2 FQGNSA. V shed 0 bases and J 8 bases; nucleotides not matched to a gene: 7. The CDR3 extends over 15 amino acids.

The table lists this clone with a count of one. The V and J genes are TRBV6-1 and TRBJ1-4; D is possibly TRBD1 (5 bases). The CDR3 runs 14 residues. Trimming cost V 3 bases and J 4 bases, with 9 bases left between them. From germline, CDR1 is MNHNS and CDR2 SASEGT. CDR3 residues: CASSEAGLNEKLFF. As DNA, the CDR3 is TGTGCCAGCAGTGAGGCAGGGCTTAATGAAAAACTGTTTTTT.

In this sample, this clone turned up once. V and J are TRBV5-1 and TRBJ2-1; no definite D call. The germline CDR1 and CDR2 sequences are SGHRS and YFSETQ. CDR3 size: 13 residues. Trimming took off 5 bases at V and 5 bases at J, with 11 bases between the two ends. The CDR3 sequence: CASRVDSNNEQFF. The DNA for the CDR3 is TGCGCCAGCAGAGTGGATTCCAACAATGAGCAGTTCTTC.

This clone was recorded a few times. The V and J genes are TRBV7-2 and TRBJ1-1, with D hard to call. In germline, CDR1 is SGHTA, CDR2 FQGNSA. This CDR3 spans 13 amino acids. The ends were cut back, 2 bases at V and 3 bases at J, with 7 bases in the middle. CDR3 DNA: TGTGCCAGCAGCTTAAACGAGGACACTGAAGCTTTCTTT. Translation gives CASSLNEDTEAFF.

The rearrangement links TRBV29-1 to TRBJ2-3; D is undetermined. There are 12 residues in the CDR3. V lost 4 bases and J 0 bases, leaving 5 bases between the germline ends. From germline, CDR1 is SQVTM and CDR2 ANQGSEA. The CDR3 coding sequence is TGCAGCGTTGCAACTAGCACAGATACGCAGTATTTT. This encodes CSVATSTDTQYF.

The J gene is TRBJ1-3, the V gene TRBV7-9; D gene uncertain. The CDR3 totals 17 residues. V was pared by 6 bases and J by 0 bases, with 18 bases between. Germline CDR1 is SEHNR and CDR2 is FQNEAQ (reference sequence). Here the CDR3 reads CASRASGSPSSGNTIYF. The CDR3 bases are TGTGCCAGCAGGGCATCTGGGTCTCCGAGCTCTGGAAACACCATATATTTT.

The genes are TRBV5-4 and TRBJ1-3; D ambiguous. The germline CDR1 and CDR2 sequences are SGHNT and YYREEE (reference sequence). CDR3 size: 15 residues. The V end was cut by 4 bases, the J end by 2 bases, with 13 bases between. DNA of the CDR3: TGTGCCAGCAGCCCCACTCCGGGCACTGGAAACACCATATATTTT. Its translation is CASSPTPGTGNTIYF.

The chain couples TRBV6-1 to TRBJ1-1; 7 nucleotides match TRBD1. CDR1 MNHNS and CDR2 SASEGT come from the germline V gene. The CDR3 is 14 residues long. V shed 3 bases, J shed 4 bases, and the junction held 5 bases outside the gene matches. This CDR3 reads CASSEPTGATEAFF. The CDR3 DNA reads TGTGCCAGCAGTGAGCCAACAGGGGCCACTGAAGCTTTCTTT.